Below are 20 T cell receptor beta chains sequenced from a single sample in a study of T cells after yellow fever vaccination. TCRdb processed the 5' RACE reads anew with MiXCR; each CDR3 protein has one entry. Among some 350,000 distinct CDR3 sequences listed, approximately 4% were seen once. The sequencing here drew on PBMCs, taken 5 days after the yellow fever booster vaccination. All receptors derive from a young man who received the YFV17D yellow fever vaccine.

This clonotype has a count of ten or more. This chain uses TRBV20-1 with TRBJ2-7, with D uncertain. CDR1 is DFQATT and CDR2 is SNEGSKA in the germline V gene (reference sequence). Trimming left V 2 bases short and J 6 bases short, with 5 bases between. CDR3 length: 10 amino acids. The CDR3 sequence is CSARYIEQYF. The CDR3 region has the DNA TGCAGTGCTAGATACATCGAGCAGTACTTC.

This clonotype was observed many times. The chain combines TRBV20-1 with TRBJ1-6; D might be TRBD1 (5 bases). V shed 2 bases and J shed 7 bases, with 9 bases lying between them. Germline V CDR1 and CDR2: DFQATT, SNEGSKA (reference sequence). CDR3 length: 13 residues. This CDR3 is CSARQGGNSPLHF. The CDR3, as DNA: TGCAGTGCTAGACAGGGAGGGAATTCACCCCTCCACTTT.

The genes are TRBV4-1 and TRBJ2-2, with D perhaps given as TRBD1 or TRBD2 (5 bases each). The germline gives CDR1 MGHRA, CDR2 YSYEKL. The V end was cut by 1 base, the J end by 6 bases, with 6 bases between. The CDR3 is made up of 13 amino acids. The CDR3 DNA follows: TGCGCCAGCAGCCAAGTGGGGGCCGGGGAGCTGTTTTTT. Translation: CASSQVGAGELFF.

The J gene is TRBJ1-4, the V gene TRBV7-2; the D gene is possibly TRBD1 (6 bases). The CDR3 runs to 14 residues. Germline V gives CDR1 SGHTA, CDR2 FQGNSA. V lost 3 bases to trimming and J lost 3 bases, with 8 bases between them. Written as DNA, the CDR3 is TGTGCCAGCAGCTTGGGGGCGTCTAATGAAAAACTGTTTTTT. Translated, it gives CASSLGASNEKLFF.

The chain links TRBV5-1 to TRBJ1-1, with a tentative D call TRBD1 (5 bases). V was cut by 0 bases and J by 11 bases, with 14 bases left in between. CDR1 is SGHRS and CDR2 is YFSETQ in the germline V gene. This CDR3 is 13 amino acids long. The DNA for the CDR3 is TGCGCCAGCAGCTTGGTTGGGGGGATGATGGCTTTCTTT. Its translation: CASSLVGGMMAFF.

This clonotype occurred many times. The chain combines TRBV6-2 or TRBV6-3 with TRBJ2-3; 8 positions agree with TRBD2. The CDR3 sequence is 17 residues long. CDR1 is MNHEY and CDR2 is SVGEGT in the germline V gene. Trimming took 6 bases from V and 5 from J; bases not matched to a gene: 16. The CDR3 loop is CASSYNPLAALQDTQYF. The CDR3 DNA reads as TGTGCCAGCAGCTATAACCCACTAGCGGCCTTGCAAGATACGCAGTATTTT.

The chain joins TRBV5-6 to TRBJ2-1; D is tentatively TRBD1 or TRBD2 (5 bases each). This CDR3 has 16 residues. Trimming took 5 bases from V and 0 from J, leaving 15 bases between them. In germline, CDR1 is SGHDT, CDR2 YYEEEE. The CDR3: CASSLWGWASYNEQFF. The CDR3 DNA reads TGTGCCAGCAGTTTATGGGGGTGGGCCTCCTACAATGAGCAGTTCTTC.

This clonotype occurred many times. The chain uses TRBV7-2 and TRBJ2-5; 13 positions agree with TRBD2. CDR1 is SGHTA, CDR2 FQGNSA, per germline. The CDR3 is made up of 15 amino acids. The V gene end was trimmed by 4 bases and the J gene end by 7 bases; junction bases not matched to a gene: 6. The DNA of the CDR3 is TGTGCCAGCAGCTGGACTAGCGGGGGCCCAGGGACCCAGTACTTC. This sequence encodes CASSWTSGGPGTQYF.

There are a few counts of this clonotype. The rearrangement joins TRBV29-1 to TRBJ1-2; D uncertain. V was trimmed by 3 bases and J by 4 bases, leaving 6 bases between them. CDR1 is SQVTM and CDR2 is ANQGSEA in the germline V gene. CDR3 length: 11 residues. CDR3 bases: TGCAGCGTTGAGGGTCCCTATGGCTACACCTTC. This translates into CSVEGPYGYTF.

The chain combines TRBV21-1 with TRBJ2-5; TRBD1, as called in the table, went unchecked against the DNA. TRBV21-1 is shown as a pseudogene. The CDR3 length is 14 residues. This CDR3 reads CASSKARGQETQYF. The DNA for the CDR3 is TGTGCCAGCAGCAAAGCTCGGGGGCAGGAGACCCAGTACTTC.

This clonotype has only a few counts. The V call is TRBV7-3, the J call TRBJ1-2; TRBD1 is a possible D gene (6 bases). The CDR3 is made up of 14 amino acids. V was pared by 7 bases and J by 6 bases, with 18 bases between. Germline CDR1 and CDR2: SGHTA and FQGTGA. The CDR3 region has the DNA TGTGCCAGCAACGACCGACGGGCAGGGGATGGCTACACCTTC. Translation gives CASNDRRAGDGYTF. Together with reference TRBV7-3 and TRBJ1-2, the CDR3 gives the full variable domain: GAGVSQTPSNKVTEKGKYVELRCDPISGHTALYWYRQSLGQGPEFLIYFQGTGAADDSGLPNDRFFAVRPEGSVSTLKIQRTERGDSAVYLCASNDRRAGDGYTFGSGTRLTVV.

This rearrangement joins TRBV3-1 to TRBJ2-3; the match to TRBD1 covers 9 bases. The V and J ends lost 0 bases and 9 bases, in that order; junction bases with no gene match: 1. Per the germline V gene, CDR1 is LGHDT and CDR2 is YNNKEL (reference sequence). The CDR3 runs 13 residues. The CDR3 nucleotides are TGTGCCAGCAGCCAAGAGGACAGGGGAACGCAGTATTTT. Translating it yields CASSQEDRGTQYF.

CDR3 loop: CASTPPPSTDTQYF. The CDR3 DNA reads as TGTGCCAGCACCCCGCCGCCCTCCACAGATACGCAGTATTTT. The chain has TRBV27 and TRBJ2-3; D not certain. This CDR3 has 14 amino acids. V was clipped by 7 bases and J by 2 bases, with 13 bases between them. Looked up from germline, CDR1 is MNHEY and CDR2 is SMNVEV (reference sequence).

The rearrangement joins TRBV4-1 to TRBJ2-2, with TRBD2 matching over 7 bases. The germline CDR1 and CDR2 sequences are MGHRA and YSYEKL. The CDR3 has 16 amino acids. After removal of 0 bases from V and 1 base from J, the junction contained 2 bases not matched to a gene. CDR3 sequence: CASSQDIAGNTGELFF. CDR3 DNA sequence: TGCGCCAGCAGCCAAGATATAGCGGGGAACACCGGGGAGCTGTTTTTT.

This clonotype came up many times. This chain links TRBV6-2 or TRBV6-3 with TRBJ2-4; D may be TRBD1 or TRBD2 (5 bases each). V lost 6 bases and J lost 2, with 20 bases in between. This CDR3 contains 17 residues. In germline, CDR1 is MNHEY, CDR2 SVGEGT. The chain's CDR3 is CASSKAPDGTTKNIQYF. As DNA, the CDR3 is TGTGCCAGCAGCAAGGCCCCGGACGGGACGACCAAAAACATTCAGTACTTC.

This clonotype was seen at least ten times. The chain links TRBV3-1 to TRBJ2-6, with 7 bases aligning to TRBD1. Germline V gene sequence: CDR1 LGHDT, CDR2 YNNKEL (reference sequence). The V and J ends lost 3 bases and 2 bases, in that order; junction bases with no gene match: 1. The CDR3 loop spans 15 amino acids. The CDR3 coding sequence is TGTGCCAGCAGCCAGACAGGGACTGGGGCCAACGTCCTGACTTTC. Its translation: CASSQTGTGANVLTF.

The chain is built from TRBV29-1 and TRBJ2-3; 9 bases fit TRBD1. V lost 6 bases to trimming and J lost 5 bases; unmatched junction nucleotides: 9. Germline V lookup: CDR1 SQVTM, CDR2 ANQGSEA. The CDR3 covers 14 residues. The DNA of the CDR3 is TGCAGCGTAACCGGGACAGGGAGAGGAGATACGCAGTATTTT. Its protein is CSVTGTGRGDTQYF.

This clonotype was counted between two and nine times. The J gene is TRBJ2-6, the V gene TRBV29-1; no clear D gene. The V gene's germline CDR1 is SQVTM and CDR2 ANQGSEA. The CDR3 is 14 amino acids. V lost 2 bases and J 5 bases, leaving 10 bases between the germline ends. The DNA of the CDR3 is TGCAGCGTTGAACAGTCTCCGAGGGCCAACGTCCTGACTTTC. Its protein product is CSVEQSPRANVLTF.

This clonotype was seen at least ten times. The chain carries TRBV20-1 and TRBJ1-5; D ambiguous. Germline V CDR1 and CDR2: DFQATT, SNEGSKA (reference sequence). V lost 2 bases and J lost 4, with 12 bases in between. The CDR3 runs 14 residues. CDR3 nucleotides: TGCAGTGCTAGAAAACAGCTCCTGAATCAGCCCCAGCATTTT. Residues: CSARKQLLNQPQHF.

This clonotype has more than one count but fewer than ten. This chain uses TRBV12-3 or TRBV12-4 with TRBJ2-1; D is unresolved. There are 15 residues in the CDR3. V was cut by 3 bases and J by 6 bases, with 15 bases left in between. CDR3 DNA: TGTGCCAGCAGTTTGAACAGTCGATCGGGCAATGAGCAGTTCTTC. This translates into CASSLNSRSGNEQFF.